The clone carrying this T cell receptor (beta chain) showed up just once. Antigen unknown. The record originates from a study of cytomegalovirus exposure and HLA in healthy donors. As for the study in general: The same platform was used for the 110 or so validation repertoires as for the 650 to 800 first-cohort repertoires, as reported in a later analysis.

The protocol was immunoSEQ multiplex PCR, while the TCRdb copy is restricted to in-frame clones and leaves out a portion. This sample has 250,000 to 400,000 clones, with approximately 88% found just once. The CDR3 runs to 13 residues. V lost 4 bases and J 5 bases, leaving 12 bases between the germline ends. Germline values: CDR1 SGDLS, CDR2 YYNGEE. General observations from the study: The CMV antigen specificity of a few CMV-associated chains was confirmed through in vitro analysis. Usually a TCR sequence was rare, but some public TCRs were found in many donors. In the 130 or so validation repertoires, a later analysis found that first-cohort TCR clusters tended to co-occur.

The sequence was collected from a man aged 25 to 45 in good health and CMV-seronegative. The chain links TRBV9 to TRBJ2-5; TRBD2 might be the D (5 bases). The sequencing input was PBMCs. The CDR3 DNA is TGTGCCAGCAGCCCCGGTGGCGGGGAGACCCAGTACTTC. This translates into CASSPGGGETQYF. The full variable domain, in which reference TRBV9 and TRBJ2-5 provide the parts outside the CDR3, is DSGVTQTPKHLITATGQRVTLRCSPRSGDLSVYWYQQSLDQGLQFLIQYYNGEERAKGNILERFSAQQFPDLHSELNLSSLELGDSALYFCASSPGGGETQYFGPGTRLLVL.